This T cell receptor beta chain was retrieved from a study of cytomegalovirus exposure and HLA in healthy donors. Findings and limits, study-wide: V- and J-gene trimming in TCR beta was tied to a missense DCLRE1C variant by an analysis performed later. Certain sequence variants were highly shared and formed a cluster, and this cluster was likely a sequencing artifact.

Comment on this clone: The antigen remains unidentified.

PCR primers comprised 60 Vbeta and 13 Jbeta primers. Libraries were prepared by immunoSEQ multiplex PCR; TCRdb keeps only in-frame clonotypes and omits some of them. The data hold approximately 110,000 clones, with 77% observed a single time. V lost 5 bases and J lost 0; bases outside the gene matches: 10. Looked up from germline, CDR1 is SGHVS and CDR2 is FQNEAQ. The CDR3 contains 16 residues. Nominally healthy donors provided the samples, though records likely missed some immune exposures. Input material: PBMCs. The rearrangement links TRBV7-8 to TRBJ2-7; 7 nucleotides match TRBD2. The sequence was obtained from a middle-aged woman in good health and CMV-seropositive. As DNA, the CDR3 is TGTGCCAGCAGCCCCAGGTGGGGACTACTCTCCTACGAGCAGTACTTC. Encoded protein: CASSPRWGLLSYEQYF. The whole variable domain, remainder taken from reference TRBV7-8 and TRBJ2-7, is GAGVSQSPRYKVAKRGQDVALRCDPISGHVSLFWYQQALGQGPEFLTYFQNEAQLDKSGLPSDRFFAERPEGSVSTLKIQRTQQEDSAVYLCASSPRWGLLSYEQYFGPGTRLTVT.